The present T cell receptor beta chain was sequenced within a study of blood T cell repertoires in COVID-19. Background on the study: Whether acute or convalescent, the COVID-19 samples came from the United States, Italy and Spain. Sources were T cells, B-cell-depleted T cells, or PBMCs; the material itself was cDNA or gDNA.

Clones were sequenced by immunoSEQ multiplex PCR, and TCRdb holds only the in-frame ones, with some missing. The sample has around 94,000 clones, 80% to 95% seen once. The CDR3 length is 13 residues. V lost 6 bases and J lost 0, with 6 bases in between. Germline CDR1 and CDR2: LNHDA and SQIVND (reference sequence). The chain combines TRBV19 with TRBJ2-1; D unresolved. Material for sequencing was peripheral blood. This sequence was found in a woman aged 45-59 years with COVID-19, enrolled during active disease. CDR3 in amino acids: CASSRSSYNEQFF. CDR3 bases: TGTGCCAGTAGCCGGTCCTCCTACAATGAGCAGTTCTTC.